Sequencing of this TCR beta chain was carried out in a study of cytomegalovirus exposure and HLA in healthy donors (dated by TCRdb to between 2016 and 2019). A note on the overall study: An earlier analysis of some 620 of the donors reported roughly 300 Gb of sequence data and around 120 million unique TCR beta sequences obtained from around 180 million T cells. Roughly 300 gigabases of sequencing data and approximately 80 million unique TCR sequences were included in an early release covering roughly 600 HLA-typed donors. Among the roughly 380 genotyped donors, approximately 77% belonged to the genetic ancestry cluster associated with self-reported Caucasian donors. The study aimed to test whether signatures of past pathogen exposure could be identified by cataloging public T cell receptors. The T cell repertoires of 550 to 850 subjects were profiled by immunosequencing and related to cytomegalovirus serostatus. A separate validation cohort of 100 to 150 different subjects was used in addition to the 666-subject first cohort. High-throughput TCR immunosequencing, statistical association of individual TCRs with disease status, and machine learning were combined to predict cytomegalovirus infection status. In a later analysis, previously published TCR beta repertoires from fewer than 750 donors were re-analyzed and high-resolution HLA genotyping was added so that TCR occurrence patterns could be studied. Rather than using new phenotypic data, the later analysis identified candidate immune exposures from TCR beta sequences and from how often those sequences occurred across donors. In an earlier analysis of several hundred of the donors, high-throughput TCR beta sequencing was used to judge whether each TCR beta V gene segment behaved as functional or pseudogenic. Donor age, sex, ethnicity and CMV serostatus were compiled together with the repertoire data. A later genetic analysis took genome-wide SNP genotypes for about 60% of the roughly 670 donors and used that subset as a discovery cohort. Every discovery cohort repertoire had been produced on one sequencing platform. HLA typing included class I and class II loci at four-digit resolution. Typing coverage differed by locus: A, B, C, DRB1 and DQB1 were typed in about 620-640 donors, DQA1 in 522, DPA1 in some 610, and DPB1 in 400 to 480. Roughly five DR-DQ haplotypes were handled as single units for association and clustering because linkage in the cohort was strong. On average, around 230,000 unique TCR beta nucleotide sequences were sequenced per donor among 300 to 500 genotyped donors of the cohort, with roughly 18% of those sequences being non-productive.

Study-level results and caveats: A few of the identified cytomegalovirus-associated TCR beta chains were confirmed in vitro to be specific for cytomegalovirus antigens. Most TCR sequences were seen in very few donors, while some public TCRs were found in many individuals. Linkage disequilibrium might explain the correlated functional status among segregating V segments, but an unknown experimental factor could not be ruled out. In a later analysis, HLA-associated TCR beta chains showed more clonal expansion and lower generation probabilities than non-associated chains that were equally common. Assigning TCR associations to individual alleles was difficult when HLA alleles, especially DR and DQ, strongly co-occurred. Only TCR beta chains were sequenced in this cohort, and the absence of alpha or paired-chain data limited detectable features. The authors suggested that the approach could potentially be generalized to other disease states and immunological phenotypes. Sequencing depth was assumed to be roughly uniform across donors in the presence/absence analyses, though that assumption may not hold. Over 15 rarely observed V segments, including chromosome 9 orphons, were excluded from the earlier analysis of several hundred of the donors because counts were too low. A later analysis reported that several top co-occurrence clusters appeared linked to parvovirus B19, influenza, CMV and Epstein-Barr virus. An association between a missense DCLRE1C variant and V-gene and J-gene trimming of TCR beta chains was found in a later genetic analysis and replicated in an independent cohort. The sequencing pipeline was judged likely to have produced a cluster of highly shared sequence variants as a technical artifact. A further reported finding was that TCR beta sequences accurately predicted the HLA-A and HLA-B alleles for most subjects in the first cohort. In a later analysis, TCR association rates were found to vary across HLA loci, with the most associated TCRs seen for DRB1 alleles and the fewest for HLA-C alleles. HLA typing was unavailable for some donors at each locus, so association tests used only the typed subset. The classifier was reported to diagnose cytomegalovirus status with high specificity and sensitivity in both the original cohort and the validation cohort. Compared with the 666-donor mean, donors in an Asian-associated ancestry cluster had fewer N-insertions in productive TCRs, according to a later genetic analysis. Specific HLA alleles were associated with roughly 17,000 TCR beta sequences at a false discovery rate of 0.05 in a later analysis. Immune exposure information for the cohort was limited to CMV serostatus. Because the 87-base-pair reads could not distinguish some IMGT-functional V segments, including TRBV6-2 and TRBV6-3, those segments were excluded. The study listed over 150 TCR beta chains as associated with cytomegalovirus. In a later analysis, most CMV-associated TCR beta chains were found to appear HLA-restricted, with HLA associations seemingly driven largely by CMV exposure. Broadly in line with IMGT annotations, most TCR beta V segments showed up in productive rearrangements about 87% or about 30% of the time in an earlier analysis of roughly 590 of the donors.

Details on this clone: Its antigen has not been determined. Base-call qualities are not available, and no considerably larger clone is one nucleotide away.

The cohort consisted of 650 to 850 healthy bone marrow donors. At the time of sampling, every cohort member was nominally healthy, though immune exposures that went unrecorded were likely present. CMV serostatus was recorded as positive for about 300 and negative for about 50% of the 666 cohort members, whereas no CMV serostatus was recorded for the donor in question. A peripheral blood sample was provided by each donor, and peripheral blood mononuclear cells were used for TCR beta sequencing. The Qiagen DNeasy Blood Extraction Kit was used to extract genomic DNA from the blood cell samples. V and J are trimmed by 3 bases and 1 base, and the gene matches miss 6 bases of the junction. CDR1 and CDR2, looked up from the germline V gene, are SGHTA and FQGNSA. There are 16 amino acids in the CDR3, from cysteine to phenylalanine inclusive. CDR3 DNA only is kept here, 48 bases in frame from base 1. Library preparation employed the immunoSEQ multiplex PCR assay. For the multiplex PCR, a mixture combining 60 forward primers for TCR Vbeta segments and 13 reverse primers for TCR Jbeta segments was used. A multiplex PCR assay on genomic DNA amplified the CDR3 region of rearranged TCR beta genes. Amplified TCR beta libraries were sequenced as 87-base-pair reads on the Illumina HiSeq System. The study's own analysis went as follows. In a later analysis, some 80 million unique TCR beta chains were counted across the 500 to 700 repertoires, and roughly 11 million of these chains were shared by at least two donors. A nearest-neighbor algorithm error-corrected the raw reads and collapsed the reads into unique sequences, merging closely related sequences to remove PCR and sequencing errors. V, D and J gene segments were assigned by aligning CDR3 sequences to IMGT reference sequences. Each retained sequence needed at least a six-nucleotide match to both a V gene segment and a J gene segment. Rearrangements were classified as productive when the CDR3 lacked stop codons and remained in frame with V and J, and all other rearrangements were classified as non-productive. Following IMGT convention, CDR3 was defined as the stretch from the second conserved V-encoded cysteine up to the conserved J-encoded phenylalanine. The earlier analysis of some 580 of the donors excluded any sequence lacking an unambiguous match to a single V gene segment. An earlier analysis of almost 600 of the donors classified V segments as functional when productive rearrangements were above 56.7% and as segregating when the standard deviation between donors was above 5%. To diagnose cytomegalovirus status from the catalog of TCR beta chain sequences, a statistical classification framework was built. In a later analysis, V and J genes were assigned by comparing TCR nucleotide sequences against IMGT/GENE-DB human TR gene sequences. The TCRdist pipeline was used in a later analysis to assign CDR3 sequences and most-parsimonious VDJ recombination scenarios. In a later analysis, every TCR beta chain was defined by the combination of its CDR3 amino acid sequence and its V-gene family, and reads without a unique V-gene family were dropped. A later analysis removed several hundred highly shared, low-generation-probability nucleotide sequences to deal with suspected cross-contamination and a sequencing artifact. For each public chain, a later analysis derived a clonal expansion index from normalized ranks of inferred template counts within each repertoire. In a later analysis, generation probabilities were computed with a VDJ recombination model fitted to out-of-frame rearrangements, and the resulting probabilities were checked against IGoR. Hypergeometric tests were used in a later analysis to score TCR-TCR, TCR-HLA and TCR-CMV co-occurrence, with a repertoire-size bias correction applied to the TCR pairs. In a later analysis, false discovery rates were estimated by permuting HLA or CMV assignments 20 times. In a later analysis, co-occurring TCRs were grouped using DBSCAN, with TCRdist sequence similarity added in when clustering inside HLA-allele-positive subsets. Co-occurrence clustering excluded repertoires with fewer than 30,000 or more than 120,000 public chains, plus five with anomalous nucleotide sharing. TCRdb provides this immuneACCESS table in a form limited to in-frame rearrangements. Some clones are lacking; in checked studies, under half of them reflect an unresolved V gene, and why the rest are absent is not known. The V and J calls and clone size were taken over from that table, and D and trimming were inferred from the DNA. The sample has about 59,000 clones on record, 75% to 85% of them singletons. The top ten clones comprise about 1.6% of the sample.

This chain joins TRBV7-2 to TRBJ1-2; 9 middle bases align to TRBD1. Sequenced sample: PBMCs. The TCR sequence derives from a human donor in good health. For the CDR3, the sequence is CASSLGGTGRNYGYTF. The DNA is TGTGCCAGCAGCTTGGGGGGGACAGGGCGTAACTATGGCTACACCTTC.